This T cell receptor (beta chain) was profiled in a study of blood T cells in healthy people across ages. A second PCR, run for roughly 7 to 11 cycles, used a sample-barcoded 5' primer plus a J-beta primer mix. Each cDNA molecule received a tag from a template-switch adaptor that had 12 random nucleotides. There were at least 3 million CDR3-containing paired-end reads obtained from each sample. TCRdb ran MiXCR on the 5' RACE reads and lists one entry per CDR3 protein. Among around 900,000 distinct CDR3 sequences listed, 29% were seen once. This clonotype was recorded many times. This clonotype was sampled from a woman aged 80 or over in good health. The sample taken for sequencing was blood.

As DNA, the CDR3 is TGTGCCAGCAGCTTATCCTCCCGACAGACAAATACGCAGTATTTT. Translation: CASSLSSRQTNTQYF. The J gene is TRBJ2-3, the V gene TRBV7-2; TRBD1 might be the D (5 bases). There are 15 residues in the CDR3. Per the germline V gene, CDR1 is SGHTA and CDR2 is FQGNSA. V lost 2 bases and J lost 7, with 16 bases in between.